A single sample gave rise to the 25 T cell receptor beta chains below, sequenced in a study of T cells after yellow fever vaccination. TCRdb re-called the 5' RACE reads through MiXCR, storing one row per CDR3 protein. The sample has around 250,000 distinct CDR3 sequences; 6.5% to 8.5% are singletons. The specimen comprised CD4+ T cells sorted from PBMCs, sampled 15 days after the yellow fever booster vaccination. The source is a man aged 25-45 years who received the YFV17D yellow fever vaccine.

This clonotype has a handful of counts. The chain employs TRBV2 and TRBJ2-2, with D unclear. Between the trimmed V and J ends, which lost 7 bases and 6 bases, there was a span of 12 bases. CDR3 length equals 13 residues. Per germline, CDR1 SNHLY and CDR2 FYNNEI. This CDR3 is CASIEQGAGELFF. CDR3 coding DNA: TGTGCCAGCATTGAGCAAGGTGCCGGGGAGCTGTTTTTT.

This clonotype has at least ten counts. This chain joins TRBV5-6 and TRBJ2-1, with D unresolved. The CDR3 spans 12 residues. Germline CDR1 is SGHDT and CDR2 is YYEEEE. The V end lost 0 bases, the J end lost 8 bases, and 6 bases lay between the germline ends. The CDR3 spells CASSLVGYEQFF. CDR3 bases: TGTGCCAGCAGCTTGGTGGGTTATGAGCAGTTCTTC.

This chain uses TRBV7-3 with TRBJ2-7; 7 bases match TRBD2. Germline V gene lookup returns CDR1 SGHTA and CDR2 FQGTGA. The length of the CDR3 is 15 residues. V lost 2 bases, J lost 0 bases, and 4 bases stayed unmatched. The CDR3 reads CASSLSSGASYEQYF. For the CDR3, the DNA is TGTGCCAGCAGCTTATCCAGCGGGGCCTCCTACGAGCAGTACTTC.

This clonotype was detected ten times or more. This sequence joins TRBV5-8 and TRBJ2-7, with 10 bases fitting TRBD2. The CDR3 has 14 residues. Looked up from germline, CDR1 is SGHTS and CDR2 is YDEGEE. Trimming removed 5 bases from V and 3 bases from J; junction bases left unmatched: 5. CDR3 residues: CASRRTSGFYEQYF. DNA for the CDR3: TGTGCCAGCAGAAGGACTAGCGGTTTCTACGAGCAGTACTTC.

This clonotype was recorded many times. This chain connects TRBV20-1 to TRBJ2-2; a weak D match, TRBD2 (6 bases). Germline loops: CDR1 DFQATT, CDR2 SNEGSKA (reference sequence). The CDR3 covers 15 residues. The V and J ends lost 3 bases and 6 bases respectively, with 17 bases between them. CDR3 DNA: TGCAGTGCTAGGGAACGCTTTGCGGGGCCCGGGGAGCTGTTTTTT. Amino acids: CSARERFAGPGELFF.

This clonotype appeared a few times. The rearrangement joins TRBV9 to TRBJ1-1; no clear D gene. Looked up from germline, CDR1 is SGDLS and CDR2 is YYNGEE. The CDR3 has 14 residues. Trimming cost V 0 bases and J 4 bases, with 10 bases left between them. Here the CDR3 reads CASSVESWGTEAFF. The CDR3 bases are TGTGCCAGCAGCGTAGAGTCCTGGGGCACTGAAGCTTTCTTT.

The count of this clonotype is one. The junction does not match germline at one end; this may be a read error. The chain is built from TRBV20-1 and TRBJ2-1; D may correspond to TRBD1 or TRBD2 (5 bases each). The CDR3 contains 17 residues. Per germline, CDR1 DFQATT and CDR2 SNEGSKA (reference sequence). The CDR3 sequence: CCARDGGRHSMGNEQFF. CDR3 DNA: TGCTGTGCTAGAGATGGGGGTCGTCACTCCATGGGGAATGAGCAGTTCTTC.

Many counts were recorded for this clonotype. The V gene is TRBV7-6, the J gene TRBJ1-1, with D unclear. Looked up from germline, CDR1 is SGHVS and CDR2 is FNYEAQ. The CDR3 is 13 amino acids. V was cut by 1 base and J by 5 bases, with 8 bases left in between. The CDR3 DNA sequence: TGTGCCAGCAGCTTAGGGGAGGAGACTGAAGCTTTCTTT. The encoded protein is CASSLGEETEAFF.

A few counts support this clonotype. The chain joins TRBV20-1 to TRBJ2-3; possible D gene TRBD2, 6 bases. The CDR3 is made up of 14 amino acids. The germline CDR1 and CDR2 sequences are DFQATT and SNEGSKA (reference sequence). DNA of the CDR3: TGCATGGGTCCCCGGGAGCAACGCACAGATACGCAGTATTTT. Protein sequence: CMGPREQRTDTQYF.

This clonotype appeared a few times. Relative to the germline gene, one junction end is altered; a read error may explain this. The gene calls are TRBV7-8 and TRBJ2-7, with D uncertain. CDR3 length: 11 residues. CDR1 is SGHVS and CDR2 is FQNEAQ in the germline V gene. This chain's CDR3 is CASRFPDEQYF. CDR3 coding DNA: TGTGCCAGCCGCTTCCCCGACGAGCAGTACTTC.

The chain recombines TRBV30 with TRBJ2-2; D remains ambiguous. CDR3 length equals 11 residues. With 3 bases removed from V and 7 bases from J, the gap between germline ends came to 6 bases. The V gene's germline CDR1 is GTSNPN and CDR2 SVGIG (reference sequence). The CDR3 nucleotides are TGTGCCTGGAGCTTCATCGGGGAGCTGTTTTTT. As protein: CAWSFIGELFF.

This clonotype showed up many times. The chain links TRBV7-2 to TRBJ2-5, with D uncertain. The CDR3 has 14 amino acids. Looked up from germline, CDR1 is SGHTA and CDR2 is FQGNSA. V gave up 5 bases and J gave up 5 bases, with 15 bases separating them. The CDR3 protein is CASSPLAVGETQYF. DNA of the CDR3: TGTGCCAGCAGCCCCCTGGCGGTGGGGGAGACCCAGTACTTC.

The V gene is TRBV5-6, the J gene TRBJ2-4; TRBD1 aligns across 7 bases. J was trimmed by 4 bases and V by 2 bases; bases with no gene match: 3. The germline gives CDR1 SGHDT, CDR2 YYEEEE. The CDR3 contains 14 residues. For the CDR3, the DNA is TGTGCCAGCAGCTTACCGGGACAGAAAAACATTCAGTACTTC. Its translation: CASSLPGQKNIQYF.

This clonotype was recorded at least ten times. V gene TRBV7-2 combines with J gene TRBJ1-6; unclear D gene. The CDR3 contains 14 residues. Trimming took off 5 bases at V and 8 bases at J, with 13 bases between the two ends. The germline V gene encodes CDR1 SGHTA and CDR2 FQGNSA. For the CDR3, the DNA is TGTGCCAGCAGCCGTCCAGTTAAGGATTCACCCCTCCACTTT. Amino acids: CASSRPVKDSPLHF. Combining the CDR3 with reference TRBV7-2 and TRBJ1-6 gives the whole variable domain GAGVSQSPSNKVTEKGKDVELRCDPISGHTALYWYRQSLGQGLEFLIYFQGNSAPDKSGLPSDRFSAERTGGSVSTLTIQRTQQEDSAVYLCASSRPVKDSPLHFGNGTRLTVT.

This clonotype showed up just a few times. The V call is TRBV18, the J call TRBJ2-2, with TRBD1 matching over 9 bases. Trimming cost V 2 bases and J 2 bases; bases outside gene matches: 6. CDR1 KGHSH and CDR2 LQKENI come from the germline V gene. The CDR3 loop spans 17 amino acids. The CDR3 loop reads CASSPGPGQGNTGELFF. The CDR3 DNA reads TGTGCCAGCTCACCAGGGCCGGGACAGGGAAACACCGGGGAGCTGTTTTTT.

There are many counts of this clonotype. The chain has TRBV20-1 and TRBJ2-1, with D perhaps matching TRBD1 (5 bases). Trimming shortened V by 6 bases and J by 6 bases, and 15 bases separated the two germline ends. The germline V gene has CDR1 DFQATT and CDR2 SNEGSKA (reference sequence). This CDR3 is built from 13 residues. The CDR3 bases are TGCAGTGCCGGATGGGGCTCCCGCAATGAGCAGTTCTTC. Encoded protein: CSAGWGSRNEQFF.

This clonotype was counted between two and nine times. This chain uses TRBV7-2 with TRBJ2-7; no clear D. Looked up from germline, CDR1 is SGHTA and CDR2 is FQGNSA. The CDR3 covers 13 residues. Trimming left V 0 bases short and J 6 bases short, with 9 bases between. In DNA form, the CDR3 reads TGTGCCAGCAGCTTAGCCCAGCCCCCCGAGCAGTACTTC. This sequence encodes CASSLAQPPEQYF.

At least ten counts were recorded for this clonotype. The chain uses TRBV20-1 and TRBJ2-2; a possible D gene is TRBD1 (6 bases). In germline, CDR1 is DFQATT, CDR2 SNEGSKA (reference sequence). CDR3 length equals 14 residues. V was trimmed by 3 bases and J by 3 bases, leaving 11 bases between them. In DNA form, the CDR3 reads TGCAGTGCTAGCCAGGGGTCACACACCGGGGAGCTGTTTTTT. Its translation is CSASQGSHTGELFF.

For this clonotype: This may be a read error, as it is one base from a much larger clone. The V call is TRBV7-2, the J call TRBJ2-1; 9 nucleotides match TRBD1. After removal of 2 bases from V and 1 base from J, the junction contained 3 bases not matched to a gene. CDR1 and CDR2 (germline): SGHTA, FQGNSA. The CDR3 has 16 residues. CDR3: CASSLSGQGSYNEQFF. The CDR3 nucleotides are TGTGCCAGCAGCTTAAGTGGACAGGGGTCCTACAATGAGCAGTTCTTC.

This clonotype was detected a few times. V usage is TRBV5-8 and J usage is TRBJ1-5, with 8 bases identical to TRBD1. There are 12 residues in the CDR3. J gave up 4 bases and V 10 bases, and 4 bases lay outside the gene matches. Germline loops: CDR1 SGHTS, CDR2 YDEGEE. The DNA of the CDR3 is TGTGCCGGGACAGGACGAAATCAGCCCCAGCATTTT. Residues: CAGTGRNQPQHF.

This clonotype was recorded at least ten times. The V and J genes are TRBV6-6 and TRBJ2-1; weak D call: TRBD1 (5 bases). Looked up from germline, CDR1 is MNHNY and CDR2 is SVGAGI (reference sequence). V gave up 4 bases and J gave up 7 bases, with 8 bases separating them. The CDR3 has 12 amino acids. In DNA, the CDR3 is TGTGCCAGCAGTTTTCAGGGTAATGAGCAGTTCTTC. The encoded protein is CASSFQGNEQFF.

V is TRBV3-1 and J is TRBJ1-6, with D possibly matching TRBD1 (6 bases). V was cut by 6 bases and J by 9 bases, with 12 bases left in between. Germline CDR1 reads LGHDT; CDR2 reads YNNKEL (reference sequence). CDR3 length: 13 amino acids. CDR3 residues: CASRGGLSSPLHF. The CDR3 bases are TGTGCCAGCAGAGGGGGATTGAGTTCACCCCTCCACTTT.

This clonotype was observed a few times. The V call is TRBV19, the J call TRBJ2-7; no firm D call. Between the trimmed V and J ends, which lost 11 bases and 2 bases, there was a span of 16 bases. Germline values: CDR1 LNHDA, CDR2 SQIVND (reference sequence). The CDR3 totals 13 residues. The CDR3 reads CASDTQATYEQYF. The CDR3 DNA sequence: TGTGCCTCCGACACGCAGGCCACCTACGAGCAGTACTTC. Filled out from reference TRBV19 and TRBJ2-7, the complete variable domain reads DGGITQSPKYLFRKEGQNVTLSCEQNLNHDAMYWYRQDPGQGLRLIYYSQIVNDFQKGDIAEGYSVSREKKESFPLTVTSAQKNPTAFYLCASDTQATYEQYFGPGTRLTVT.

This clonotype was picked up many times. This rearrangement joins TRBV6-1 to TRBJ2-2, with 12 bases that match TRBD2. This CDR3 has 15 amino acids. After removal of 10 bases from V and 8 bases from J, the junction contained 11 bases not matched to a gene. The germline CDR1 and CDR2 sequences are MNHNS and SASEGT. CDR3 sequence (DNA): TGTGCCACGTCCTCGACAACTAGCGGGAGGGGGGAGCTGTTTTTT. Translated, it gives CATSSTTSGRGELFF.

The rearrangement joins TRBV6-2 or TRBV6-3 to TRBJ2-3; D is undetermined. CDR1 MNHEY and CDR2 SVGEGT come from the germline V gene. Trimming removed 6 bases at V and 0 bases at J, with 16 bases between. The CDR3 has 16 amino acids. The CDR3: CASSHYGQASTDTQYF. The DNA of the CDR3 is TGTGCCAGCAGCCATTATGGTCAGGCTAGCACAGATACGCAGTATTTT.